Listed below are T cell receptor beta chains from one sample, sequenced in a study of T cell changes during pregnancy in multiple sclerosis. Repertoires were generated with immunoSEQ multiplex PCR, while TCRdb's copy carries only in-frame clones and drops some. The repertoire has over 50,000 clones, 80% to 95% of them found once; the top ten carry approximately 0.5%. The sequencing here drew on CD4+ T cells from peripheral blood mononuclear cells, taken after pregnancy. These receptors originate from a female donor with multiple sclerosis, enrolled in a pregnancy study. CDR3s include the opening cysteine and the closing phenylalanine or tryptophan. The D gene is left open where the match is weak. The size of a clone is reported for some rows only, either as once, few or many, or as a class for expanded clones.

CDR3nt: TGTGCCAGCTCCCTAGACAGGGGGTTGGATCAGCCCCAGCATTTT
CDR3aa: CASSLDRGLDQPQHF
v_gene: TRBV18
d_gene: TRBD1
j_gene: TRBJ1-5
abundance: few

CDR3nt: TGTGCCAGCAGCCAAGATCCTCCCTGGGGCTCGGCGGGAGGCGGGTACGAGCAGTACTTC
CDR3aa: CASSQDPPWGSAGGGYEQYF
v_gene: TRBV4-2
d_gene: TRBD2
j_gene: TRBJ2-7
abundance: -

CDR3nt: TGCGCCAGCAGCTTTAGACTAGCGGGAGACACCGGGGAGCTGTTTTTT
CDR3aa: CASSFRLAGDTGELFF
v_gene: TRBV5-1
d_gene: TRBD2
j_gene: TRBJ2-2
abundance: -

CDR3nt: TGTGCCAGCAGCCACTCCGGGGTAGCGGTCCTAAACATTCAGTACTTC
CDR3aa: CASSHSGVAVLNIQYF
v_gene: TRBV5-6
d_gene: -
j_gene: TRBJ2-4
abundance: -

CDR3nt: TGTGCCATCAGGGACTCGGGACAGATGGTGACTGAAGCTTTCTTT
CDR3aa: CAIRDSGQMVTEAFF
v_gene: TRBV10-3
d_gene: TRBD1
j_gene: TRBJ1-1
abundance: -

CDR3nt: TGTGCCAGCAGTTCCCTAGGACAGGGCTCGGGTGAGCAGTTCTTC
CDR3aa: CASSSLGQGSGEQFF
v_gene: TRBV6-6
d_gene: TRBD1
j_gene: TRBJ2-1
abundance: -

CDR3nt: TGTGCCGGCAGACAAACAGGGGGGCAGGGTAACAATGAGCAGTTCTTC
CDR3aa: CAGRQTGGQGNNEQFF
v_gene: TRBV25-1
d_gene: TRBD1
j_gene: TRBJ2-1
abundance: few

CDR3nt: TGTGCCAGCAGTTACTCCGGGAGTAGGAACGAGCAGTACTTC
CDR3aa: CASSYSGSRNEQYF
v_gene: TRBV6-5
d_gene: -
j_gene: TRBJ2-7
abundance: -

CDR3nt: TGTGCCAGTAGTGGACAGAGCCTTGACACAGATACGCAGTATTTT
CDR3aa: CASSGQSLDTDTQYF
v_gene: TRBV19
d_gene: -
j_gene: TRBJ2-3
abundance: -

CDR3nt: TGTGCCAGCAGCTCCGGACTAGCGGGAGGAGAGACCCAGTACTTC
CDR3aa: CASSSGLAGGETQYF
v_gene: TRBV11-1
d_gene: TRBD2
j_gene: TRBJ2-5
abundance: -

CDR3nt: TGCGCCAGCAGCCTACAGGGGGCGAAGTATGGCTACACCTTC
CDR3aa: CASSLQGAKYGYTF
v_gene: TRBV4-3
d_gene: TRBD1
j_gene: TRBJ1-2
abundance: -

CDR3nt: TGTGCCAGCAGTTCAGTAGCGGGAGAGAGGAATGAGCAGTTCTTC
CDR3aa: CASSSVAGERNEQFF
v_gene: TRBV28
d_gene: TRBD2
j_gene: TRBJ2-1
abundance: -

CDR3nt: TGTGCCAGCAGTCCGGGACAGGGGGCTCAAGAGACCCAGTACTTC
CDR3aa: CASSPGQGAQETQYF
v_gene: TRBV6-1
d_gene: TRBD1
j_gene: TRBJ2-5
abundance: -

CDR3nt: TGTGCCAGACGAGAGAACACCGGGGAGCTGTTTTTT
CDR3aa: CARRENTGELFF
v_gene: TRBV2
d_gene: -
j_gene: TRBJ2-2
abundance: -

CDR3nt: TGTGCCAGCAGTTCCCACCTCTTGTCCCCTAACAATGAGCAGTTCTTC
CDR3aa: CASSSHLLSPNNEQFF
v_gene: TRBV6-5
d_gene: -
j_gene: TRBJ2-1
abundance: -

CDR3nt: TGTGCCAGTAGTAAATGGACTAGCTCACCTAGCACAGATACGCAGTATTTT
CDR3aa: CASSKWTSSPSTDTQYF
v_gene: TRBV19
d_gene: TRBD2
j_gene: TRBJ2-3
abundance: once

CDR3nt: TGTGCCAGCATCTCGGAGGGAGGCTACGAGCAGTACTTC
CDR3aa: CASISEGGYEQYF
v_gene: TRBV6-5
d_gene: -
j_gene: TRBJ2-7
abundance: -

CDR3nt: TGTGCCACCCGACTAGCGCGACGAATCTACGAGCAGTACTTC
CDR3aa: CATRLARRIYEQYF
v_gene: TRBV21-1
d_gene: -
j_gene: TRBJ2-7
abundance: -

CDR3nt: TGTGCCAGCAGCTCAGGGCGGGAAAAATCCTACGAGCAGTACTTC
CDR3aa: CASSSGREKSYEQYF
v_gene: TRBV7-9
d_gene: -
j_gene: TRBJ2-7
abundance: -

CDR3nt: TGTGCCAGCAGCCGCTTCGCCCCCGGGACAGGGCTCCTCTCTGGAAACACCATATATTTT
CDR3aa: CASSRFAPGTGLLSGNTIYF
v_gene: TRBV14
d_gene: TRBD1
j_gene: TRBJ1-3
abundance: -

CDR3nt: TGTGCCAGTAGTATAACAGTAACCTACGAGCAGTACTTC
CDR3aa: CASSITVTYEQYF
v_gene: TRBV19
d_gene: -
j_gene: TRBJ2-7
abundance: -

CDR3nt: TGTGCCAGCAGCTTAGACGGGGGAGGCACTAACTATGGCTACACCTTC
CDR3aa: CASSLDGGGTNYGYTF
v_gene: TRBV7-2
d_gene: -
j_gene: TRBJ1-2
abundance: -

CDR3nt: TGTGCCAGTCGACTAGCGGGAGGCCCAAAAGAGACCCAGTACTTC
CDR3aa: CASRLAGGPKETQYF
v_gene: TRBV19
d_gene: TRBD2
j_gene: TRBJ2-5
abundance: -

CDR3nt: TGTGCCAGCAGCGTAGGAGCGGGAGTAGGTGCAGATACGCAGTATTTT
CDR3aa: CASSVGAGVGADTQYF
v_gene: TRBV9
d_gene: TRBD2
j_gene: TRBJ2-3
abundance: -

CDR3nt: TGTGCCTGGGCCCGGGGTAATGTCGGACTTAACTATGGCTACACCTTC
CDR3aa: CAWARGNVGLNYGYTF
v_gene: TRBV30
d_gene: -
j_gene: TRBJ1-2
abundance: -

CDR3nt: TGTGCCAGCAGTTTAAACAGGGAGGGAAACACCATATATTTT
CDR3aa: CASSLNREGNTIYF
v_gene: TRBV27
d_gene: -
j_gene: TRBJ1-3
abundance: few

CDR3nt: TGTGCCAGCAGTTTTCTACCGGCGAACACCGGGGAGCTGTTTTTT
CDR3aa: CASSFLPANTGELFF
v_gene: TRBV28
d_gene: -
j_gene: TRBJ2-2
abundance: -

CDR3nt: TGTGCCATCAGTCCCGTGGGGCGCGGTGAAAAACTGTTTTTT
CDR3aa: CAISPVGRGEKLFF
v_gene: TRBV10-3
d_gene: -
j_gene: TRBJ1-4
abundance: -

CDR3nt: TGTGCCAGCAGGAGCGGGAGGGCCATATATGAGCAGTTCTTC
CDR3aa: CASRSGRAIYEQFF
v_gene: TRBV7-2
d_gene: TRBD2
j_gene: TRBJ2-1
abundance: -

CDR3nt: TGTGCCAGCTCACCGGGGGGGACAGGGGAAGAGACCCAGTACTTC
CDR3aa: CASSPGGTGEETQYF
v_gene: TRBV18
d_gene: TRBD1
j_gene: TRBJ2-5
abundance: -

CDR3nt: TGTGCCAGCAGCTCTTTCCAGGGAGGTACTGAAGCTTTCTTT
CDR3aa: CASSSFQGGTEAFF
v_gene: TRBV11-2
d_gene: -
j_gene: TRBJ1-1
abundance: few

CDR3nt: TGTGCCAGCCCACCGCGGCAGAATAGGTACAATGAGCAGTTCTTC
CDR3aa: CASPPRQNRYNEQFF
v_gene: TRBV7-3
d_gene: -
j_gene: TRBJ2-1
abundance: -

CDR3nt: TGTGCCAGCCTCCGGAGGAATGAGCAGTTCTTC
CDR3aa: CASLRRNEQFF
v_gene: TRBV2
d_gene: -
j_gene: TRBJ2-1
abundance: -

CDR3nt: TGTGCCAGCAGAGGTGGGACAGGGGCCTACGAGCAGTACTTC
CDR3aa: CASRGGTGAYEQYF
v_gene: TRBV27
d_gene: TRBD1
j_gene: TRBJ2-7
abundance: -

CDR3nt: TGTGCCAGCAGCTGTGACACCTACGAGCAGTACTTC
CDR3aa: CASSCDTYEQYF
v_gene: TRBV5-4
d_gene: -
j_gene: TRBJ2-7
abundance: -

CDR3nt: TGTGCCAGCAGTTACTCTTCAGGGGGCTCGAACACTGAAGCTTTCTTT
CDR3aa: CASSYSSGGSNTEAFF
v_gene: TRBV6-6
d_gene: TRBD1
j_gene: TRBJ1-1
abundance: -

CDR3nt: TGTGCCAGCAGTGATATCCTACAGGCAGGCCCGTATAGCAATCAGCCCCAGCATTTT
CDR3aa: CASSDILQAGPYSNQPQHF
v_gene: TRBV6-4
d_gene: -
j_gene: TRBJ1-5
abundance: once

CDR3nt: TGTGCCAGCAGTTGGGACAGCCTGAACACTGAAGCTTTCTTT
CDR3aa: CASSWDSLNTEAFF
v_gene: TRBV28
d_gene: TRBD1
j_gene: TRBJ1-1
abundance: -

CDR3nt: TGCAGCGCCCTACAGGGGGTCTCTTCCAATGAGCAGTTCTTC
CDR3aa: CSALQGVSSNEQFF
v_gene: TRBV29-1
d_gene: TRBD1
j_gene: TRBJ2-1
abundance: -

CDR3nt: TGTGCCAGCAGTTTACTTGTGTTCTACAATGAGCAGTTCTTC
CDR3aa: CASSLLVFYNEQFF
v_gene: TRBV28
d_gene: -
j_gene: TRBJ2-1
abundance: once

CDR3nt: TGTGCCAGCAGAGACAGCTCTGGAAACACCATATATTTT
CDR3aa: CASRDSSGNTIYF
v_gene: TRBV2
d_gene: -
j_gene: TRBJ1-3
abundance: -

CDR3nt: TGCGCCAGCAGCTTGACGGGAGTACGCACAGATACGCAGTATTTT
CDR3aa: CASSLTGVRTDTQYF
v_gene: TRBV5-1
d_gene: -
j_gene: TRBJ2-3
abundance: once

CDR3nt: TGTGCCTGGAGTGGGGGACAGGGATCGGGTCAGCCCCAGCATTTT
CDR3aa: CAWSGGQGSGQPQHF
v_gene: TRBV30
d_gene: TRBD1
j_gene: TRBJ1-5
abundance: -

CDR3nt: TGTGCCAGCAGTGAACGTCAGGGTGGTGGCTACACCTTC
CDR3aa: CASSERQGGGYTF
v_gene: TRBV6-1
d_gene: -
j_gene: TRBJ1-2
abundance: once

CDR3nt: TGTGCCAGCAGCCAAACCGGGACAGGGGCTCTGAATGGAGACACCGGGGAGCTGTTTTTT
CDR3aa: CASSQTGTGALNGDTGELFF
v_gene: TRBV4-2
d_gene: TRBD1
j_gene: TRBJ2-2
abundance: -

CDR3nt: TGCGCCAGCAGCCCACAGGGGGGGGTACCCAGCTATGGCTACACCTTC
CDR3aa: CASSPQGGVPSYGYTF
v_gene: TRBV5-1
d_gene: TRBD1
j_gene: TRBJ1-2
abundance: -

CDR3nt: TGTGCCAGCAGCCCCTATCTAGCAAACTCCTACAATGAGCAGTTCTTC
CDR3aa: CASSPYLANSYNEQFF
v_gene: TRBV14
d_gene: -
j_gene: TRBJ2-1
abundance: -

CDR3nt: TGTGCCAGCAGCTCCCAGGGTAACTATGGCTACACCTTC
CDR3aa: CASSSQGNYGYTF
v_gene: TRBV5-6
d_gene: -
j_gene: TRBJ1-2
abundance: once

CDR3nt: TGTGCCATCAGGGGACAGATTAGTAATGGCTACACCTTC
CDR3aa: CAIRGQISNGYTF
v_gene: TRBV10-3
d_gene: TRBD1
j_gene: TRBJ1-2
abundance: -

CDR3nt: TGTGCCAGCAGCTTAGAGGGCAGGGGGTACCAAGAGACCCAGTACTTC
CDR3aa: CASSLEGRGYQETQYF
v_gene: TRBV7-8
d_gene: TRBD1
j_gene: TRBJ2-5
abundance: -

CDR3nt: TGTGCCAGCAGCGCGACGGGGAACACTGAAGCTTTCTTT
CDR3aa: CASSATGNTEAFF
v_gene: TRBV7-9
d_gene: -
j_gene: TRBJ1-1
abundance: -

CDR3nt: TGTGCCAGCTCCAAAGGCGACAGCAACACCGGGGAGCTGTTTTTT
CDR3aa: CASSKGDSNTGELFF
v_gene: TRBV18
d_gene: -
j_gene: TRBJ2-2
abundance: -

CDR3nt: TGCGCCAGCAGCATTACTAGCGGGGCTCCAAATGAGCAGTTCTTC
CDR3aa: CASSITSGAPNEQFF
v_gene: TRBV5-1
d_gene: TRBD2
j_gene: TRBJ2-1
abundance: -

CDR3nt: TGTGCCAGCAAAACAGGGACAAACACCGGGGAGCTGTTTTTT
CDR3aa: CASKTGTNTGELFF
v_gene: TRBV7-6
d_gene: -
j_gene: TRBJ2-2
abundance: few

CDR3nt: TGTGCCAGTAGCCCAAATATAGCGGGGGGTAGCGGTGAGCAGTTCTTC
CDR3aa: CASSPNIAGGSGEQFF
v_gene: TRBV7-2
d_gene: TRBD2
j_gene: TRBJ2-1
abundance: -

CDR3nt: TGTGCCAGCAGCGGTAGCGGGAGCTCCTACGAGCAGTACTTC
CDR3aa: CASSGSGSSYEQYF
v_gene: TRBV7-2
d_gene: TRBD2
j_gene: TRBJ2-7
abundance: -

CDR3nt: TGTGCCAGCAGCGTATCAGGGAGGGCTAATGAAAAACTGTTTTTT
CDR3aa: CASSVSGRANEKLFF
v_gene: TRBV9
d_gene: -
j_gene: TRBJ1-4
abundance: medium-sized